The 9 T cell receptor beta chains below come from one sample, sequenced in a study of blood T cell repertoires in COVID-19. Sequencing was performed with immunoSEQ multiplex PCR; in TCRdb, only in-frame clones are kept and a portion is missing. Counted here are more than 400,000 clones, less than 95% occurring once; the ten biggest clones make up about 0.63%. The sample comprised PBMCs or T cells enriched from blood (not recorded which). These receptors were collected from a man aged 18 to 35 who had recovered from COVID-19.

The rearrangement uses TRBV6-6 and TRBJ2-1, with 10 bases matching TRBD2. V shed 6 bases, J shed 1 base, and the junction held 18 bases outside the gene matches. The CDR3 runs 20 residues. Germline-derived CDR1 and CDR2 are MNHNY and SVGAGI (reference sequence). CDR3 sequence: CASSRSVASGRGESYNEQFF. CDR3 DNA: TGTGCCAGCAGCCGCTCCGTGGCTAGCGGGAGAGGCGAGTCCTACAATGAGCAGTTCTTC.

In the case of this clone: The sample carries other DNA sequences with the same CDR3. This chain connects TRBV27 to TRBJ2-2; tentative D call: TRBD1 (5 bases). The CDR3 runs to 15 residues. V lost 0 bases, J lost 1 base, and 6 bases lay in between. Germline CDR1 and CDR2: MNHEY and SMNVEV (reference sequence). CDR3 in DNA: TGTGCCAGCAGTTTATCTACAGGGAACACCGGGGAGCTGTTTTTT. Amino acids: CASSLSTGNTGELFF.

This clone appeared a few times. V is TRBV11-2 and J is TRBJ1-5; a possible D gene is TRBD1 (6 bases). In germline, CDR1 is SGHAT, CDR2 FQNNGV. V was cut by 5 bases and J by 4 bases, with 12 bases left in between. This CDR3 has 14 residues. The CDR3 DNA follows: TGTGCCAGCAGCGCATCCAGGGGAAATCAGCCCCAGCATTTT. It translates to CASSASRGNQPQHF.

The chain has TRBV27 and TRBJ1-5; no reliable D call. The CDR3 length is 16 residues. Trimming took 6 bases from V and 1 from J, leaving 16 bases between them. Germline V gene lookup returns CDR1 MNHEY and CDR2 SMNVEV (reference sequence). As DNA, the CDR3 is TGTGCCAGCAGCACCCGAGGCCCAACAAGCAATCAGCCCCAGCATTTT. It is translated as CASSTRGPTSNQPQHF.

The chain links TRBV3-1 (or the pseudogene TRBV3-2) to TRBJ2-1; 11 nucleotides align to TRBD2. CDR1 and CDR2 (germline): LGHDT, YNNKEL (reference sequence). The CDR3 contains 16 residues. Germline trimming cut 2 bases from V and 8 bases from J; bases unmatched to any gene: 8. In nucleotides, the CDR3 is TGTGCCAGCAGCCAAAGTAGTAGCGGGAGGGGGGATGAGCAGTTCTTC. As protein: CASSQSSSGRGDEQFF.

A remark on this clone: Additional DNA sequences in this sample encode the identical CDR3. The chain joins TRBV11-2 to TRBJ1-2, with 7 bases matching TRBD1. Germline V gene sequence: CDR1 SGHAT, CDR2 FQNNGV. V shed 4 bases, J shed 2 bases, and the junction held 1 base outside the gene matches. The CDR3 is 13 amino acids. CDR3 in amino acids: CASSSTGNYGYTF. CDR3 coding DNA: TGTGCCAGCAGCTCGACAGGGAACTATGGCTACACCTTC.

The chain links TRBV7-9 to TRBJ1-3; maybe TRBD1 (5 bases). Germline lookup yields CDR1 SEHNR and CDR2 FQNEAQ (reference sequence). The CDR3 spans 14 residues. Trimming took 5 bases from V and 4 from J, leaving 12 bases between them. The CDR3 nucleotides are TGTGCCAGCAGCCCCGGGGGGAAAGGAAACACCATATATTTT. Translated, it gives CASSPGGKGNTIYF.

The chain employs TRBV19 and TRBJ1-2; D call uncertain. In germline, CDR1 is LNHDA, CDR2 SQIVND (reference sequence). Deletions cut 0 bases from V and 1 base from J, with 15 bases between. The CDR3 is made up of 17 amino acids. The CDR3 DNA reads TGTGCCAGTAGTATAGATGGGGAGGCTCCTCATAACTATGGCTACACCTTC. Protein product: CASSIDGEAPHNYGYTF.

This clone has only one observation. The chain carries TRBV10-2 and TRBJ2-7; D call uncertain. With 7 bases removed from V and 3 bases from J, the gap between germline ends came to 7 bases. The CDR3 is 11 residues long. Germline-derived CDR1 and CDR2 are WSHSY and SAAADI. As DNA, the CDR3 is TGCGCCAGCACCGGAGACTACGAGCAGTACTTC. This encodes CASTGDYEQYF.